Each of the 8 T cell receptor beta chains below was sequenced from the same sample in a study of cytomegalovirus exposure and HLA in healthy donors. PCR involved 60 Vbeta and 13 Jbeta primers. TCRdb's table, derived via immunoSEQ multiplex PCR, lists solely in-frame clones and lacks some. The sample yields approximately 170,000 clones, roughly four fifths seen once. The sample comprised PBMCs. These receptors all come from a man between 40 and 49 years old in good health and CMV-seronegative.

This sequence joins TRBV19 and TRBJ1-1; D is ambiguous. V was shortened by 1 base and J by 5 bases, with 14 bases between the two germline ends. The germline gives CDR1 LNHDA, CDR2 SQIVND (reference sequence). The CDR3 is made up of 15 amino acids. The CDR3 sequence: CASSIVLTPGTEAFF. The CDR3 DNA reads as TGTGCCAGTAGTATAGTGCTAACTCCGGGTACTGAAGCTTTCTTT.

This rearrangement joins TRBV5-1 to TRBJ2-4; 7 bases are a match to TRBD2. This CDR3 has 17 amino acids. Per the germline V gene, CDR1 is SGHRS and CDR2 is YFSETQ. The V gene end was trimmed by 0 bases and the J gene end by 1 base; junction bases not matched to a gene: 7. The CDR3 reads CASSLGLAEGAKNIQYF. The DNA for the CDR3 is TGCGCCAGCAGCTTGGGTCTAGCGGAGGGGGCCAAAAACATTCAGTACTTC.

The chain employs TRBV11-3 and TRBJ1-1; perhaps TRBD1 as D (6 bases). Germline lookup yields CDR1 SGHNT and CDR2 YENEEA. This CDR3 has 13 amino acids. Trimming pared 1 base from V and 3 bases from J, leaving 6 bases between. CDR3 protein: CASSLAGDTEAFF. The CDR3, as DNA: TGTGCCAGCAGCTTAGCAGGGGACACTGAAGCTTTCTTT.

The genes are TRBV27 and TRBJ2-7; TRBD1 might be the D (6 bases). The germline gives CDR1 MNHEY, CDR2 SMNVEV (reference sequence). The CDR3 has 13 residues. V was pared by 6 bases and J by 6 bases, with 15 bases between. The CDR3 DNA sequence: TGTGCCAGCAGGCCTAACAGGGCACCCGAGCAGTACTTC. It codes for CASRPNRAPEQYF.

This chain uses TRBV7-7 with TRBJ2-5; weak D call: TRBD2 (5 bases). The V end was cut by 0 bases, the J end by 1 base, with 9 bases between. CDR1 and CDR2 (germline): SSHAT, FNYEAQ (reference sequence). The CDR3 sequence is 15 residues long. As DNA, the CDR3 is TGTGCCAGCAGCTTAGCTGGCGGAGGCCAAGAGACCCAGTACTTC. Translated: CASSLAGGGQETQYF.

The chain recombines TRBV18 with TRBJ1-5; 7 positions match TRBD1. CDR1 and CDR2 (germline): KGHSH, LQKENI. There are 16 residues in the CDR3. Unmatched junction bases numbered 10, after V lost 2 bases and J lost 6 bases. CDR3 nucleotides: TGTGCCAGCTCACCAACGACAGGGTCGTACTTTCAGCCCCAGCATTTT. This sequence encodes CASSPTTGSYFQPQHF.

The J gene is TRBJ1-3, the V gene TRBV5-1, with 7 bases fitting TRBD1. V dropped 4 bases and J dropped 0; count of bases not matched to a gene: 10. Per germline, CDR1 SGHRS and CDR2 YFSETQ. CDR3 size: 17 residues. CDR3 bases: TGCGCCAGCAGCATCTGGACAGGAGAGTTCTCTGGAAACACCATATATTTT. Protein sequence: CASSIWTGEFSGNTIYF.

The chain has TRBV10-3 and TRBJ2-5; D is perhaps TRBD1 (6 bases). Trimming removed 3 bases at V and 0 bases at J, with 8 bases between. This CDR3 is built from 14 residues. The germline V gene encodes CDR1 ENHRY and CDR2 SYGVKD. DNA for the CDR3: TGTGCCATCAGTGAAGGGGGATACCAAGAGACCCAGTACTTC. This translates into CAISEGGYQETQYF.